A single sample is the source of the 5 T cell receptor beta chains below, sequenced in a study of shared clonotypes between healthy human individuals. Sequencing was performed with immunoSEQ multiplex PCR; in TCRdb, only in-frame clones are kept and a portion is missing. Of over a million clones in the sample, 97% to 99% were seen once. The sample was naive CD4+ T cells sorted from blood. Subset defined: CD45RA+ positively selected. The receptors shown here come from a man aged 30-40 years in good health.

The gene calls are TRBV18 and TRBJ1-3; the D gene is possibly TRBD1 (5 bases). CDR3 length equals 16 residues. Trimming took off 6 bases at V and 4 bases at J, with 19 bases between the two ends. CDR1 is KGHSH, CDR2 LQKENI, per germline. Here the CDR3 DNA reads TGTGCCAGCTCGCCTGTAGCAGGGACTGCCGGAAACACCATATATTTT. Amino acids: CASSPVAGTAGNTIYF.

The chain joins TRBV5-5 to TRBJ1-1; TRBD1 matches at 7 bases. The CDR3 contains 17 residues. Trimming removed 4 bases from V and 0 bases from J; junction bases left unmatched: 12. Germline assignment: CDR1 SGHKS and CDR2 YYEKEE (reference sequence). CDR3 DNA: TGTGCCAGCAGCCGGACCTACAGGGGAGGGATGAACACTGAAGCTTTCTTT. This gives the protein CASSRTYRGGMNTEAFF.

The J gene is TRBJ1-3, the V gene TRBV19; 9 bases agree with TRBD1. The CDR3 consists of 15 residues. After removal of 3 bases from V and 5 bases from J, the junction contained 5 bases not matched to a gene. The germline V gene encodes CDR1 LNHDA and CDR2 SQIVND (reference sequence). This CDR3 is CASSIPGTGRNTIYF. Here the CDR3 DNA reads TGTGCCAGTAGTATTCCCGGGACAGGGAGAAACACCATATATTTT. The variable domain in full, completed from reference TRBV19 and TRBJ1-3, reads DGGITQSPKYLFRKEGQNVTLSCEQNLNHDAMYWYRQDPGQGLRLIYYSQIVNDFQKGDIAEGYSVSREKKESFPLTVTSAQKNPTAFYLCASSIPGTGRNTIYFGEGSWLTVV.

The chain is built from TRBV2 and TRBJ1-4, with D perhaps matching TRBD1 (5 bases). The CDR3 consists of 13 residues. Trimming pared 4 bases from V and 8 bases from J, leaving 11 bases between. Germline-derived CDR1 and CDR2 are SNHLY and FYNNEI. CDR3 in DNA: TGTGCCAGCAGTGTACGGGGGAGGGAAAAACTGTTTTTT. Translating gives CASSVRGREKLFF.

Turning to this clone: One end of the junction is discordant with germline, which a read error may explain. The rearrangement links TRBV7-9 to TRBJ2-5; D remains unclear. Germline lookup yields CDR1 SEHNR and CDR2 FQNEAQ (reference sequence). The CDR3 length is 13 residues. CDR3 bases: TGTGCCAGCAGCTTCCTTGACTCAACCCGGGTCCACTTC. This codes for CASSFLDSTRVHF.